This TCR beta chain was identified during a study of CD8 T cells in Susac syndrome (dated by TCRdb to the late 2010s). Looking at the study overall: Whether CD8+ T cell activation and differentiation in Susac syndrome was antigen driven was tested using repertoire sequencing.

RNA was extracted using the RNeasy kit, and about 0.5 to 1 microgram was reverse transcribed with random hexamers. TCR beta CDR3 regions were amplified with the immunoSEQ multiplex PCR assay covering 54 Vbeta and 13 Jbeta segments. PCR amplification bias was corrected by using a synthetic template baseline for primer optimization and computational correction. In the source study's methods: Reads were annotated to V, D and J genes according to IMGT and were analyzed with immunoSEQ Analyzer, with only productive sequences retained. To calculate clonality, Shannon entropy was normalized by log2 of the number of productive unique sequences and then subtracted from one. Public and private clones were assessed among the 100 most prevalent clones of each patient and control. Clones were defined as Susac-specific when absent from the healthy and MS cohorts, from roughly 1,100 published viral clones and from other ImmuneACCESS disease sequences. The public reads were reanalyzed by TCRdb: fastp trimming at Q25, MiXCR alignment, in-frame beta chains only. Each CDR3 protein gets just one entry, which takes the most common genes and DNA from the rows behind it. These V and J calls rely on TCRdb rather than the paper's analysis. The sample data list 150,000 to 200,000 distinct CDR3 sequences, and approximately 90% of these were observed just once. The ten largest clones represent approximately 0.082% of the sample.

Study-wide findings and limitations: The study acknowledged that relatively few individuals were included in the TCR sequencing and HLA analysis.

Peripheral blood CD8+ and CD4+ T cells from healthy donors, Susac syndrome patients and multiple sclerosis patients were profiled by high-throughput TCR beta sequencing. Healthy donors were included as age- and sex-matched controls. CD8+ TEMRA cells were enriched by FACS, while bulk CD8+ and CD4+ T cells were purified by magnetic negative isolation. Blood was collected in EDTA tubes and processed within 24 hours, with PBMCs isolated through density gradient centrifugation. PBMCs intended for TCR sequencing were cryopreserved in liquid nitrogen and thawed later in a water bath at 37 degrees C. The sorted or isolated CD4+, CD8+ and CD8+ TEMRA cells reached a purity of at least 90%. As regards this clonotype: The antigen this receptor binds is unknown. Base qualities are missing; no much larger clone stands one base away.

The germline V gene (reference sequence) gives CDR1 as DFQATT and CDR2 as SNEGSKA. V drops 3 bases and J drops 2 bases, leaving 13 bases in between. The CDR3 goes from the cysteine to the phenylalanine over 14 residues. Left in the record is the CDR3 DNA by itself, 42 bases read in frame from the first base. The sample consisted of CD4+ T cells from PBMCs. The rearrangement joined TRBV20-1 to TRBJ2-5; the D gene could be either TRBD1 or TRBD2, each agreeing at 6 bases. The source of this sequence is a human donor in good health. The CDR3 region has the sequence CSARDTGRQETQYF. The nucleotide sequence is given as TGCAGTGCTAGGGATACAGGGAGGCAAGAGACCCAGTACTTC.